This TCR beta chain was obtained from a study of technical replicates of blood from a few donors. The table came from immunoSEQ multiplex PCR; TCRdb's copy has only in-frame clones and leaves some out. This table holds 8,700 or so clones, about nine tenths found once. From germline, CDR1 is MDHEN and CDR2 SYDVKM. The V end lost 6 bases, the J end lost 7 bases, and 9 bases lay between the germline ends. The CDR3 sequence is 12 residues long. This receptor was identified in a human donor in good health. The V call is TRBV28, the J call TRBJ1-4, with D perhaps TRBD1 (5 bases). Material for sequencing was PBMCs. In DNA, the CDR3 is TGTGCCAGCAGGGGGCCAGGTGAAAAACTGTTTTTT. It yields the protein CASRGPGEKLFF.